These 28 T cell receptor beta chains came from one sample sequenced in a study of T cells in Graves' hyperthyroidism and ophthalmopathy. The investigators amplified TCR beta CDR3 regions from RNA transcripts. The HTBI set primed first-round TCR CDR3 RT-PCR. TCRdb called the multiplex PCR reads again in MiXCR, with one record for every CDR3 protein. The sample records 450,000 to 700,000 distinct CDR3 sequences, approximately 44% being singletons. Sequencing input: peripheral blood or thyroid tissue (not recorded which). Every receptor here comes from an adult woman with Graves' disease, either hyperthyroidism or ophthalmopathy (not recorded which).

Details on this clonotype: This may be a read error, as it is one base from a much larger clone. V usage is TRBV4-3 and J usage is TRBJ2-7, with D unresolved. CDR1 and CDR2 from the germline V gene are LGHNA and YSLEER. The CDR3 loop spans 15 amino acids. CDR3 bases: TGCGCCGGCAGCCGATCTTCCAAAGAATCCTACGAGCAGTACTTC. Encoded protein: CAGSRSSKESYEQYF.

This chain joins TRBV27 and TRBJ2-7, with 7 positions matching TRBD1. CDR3 size: 15 residues. The trim removed 5 bases at V and 1 base at J, leaving 8 bases unmatched. Germline values: CDR1 MNHEY, CDR2 SMNVEV (reference sequence). CDR3 sequence: CASSPTRQGSYEQYF. As DNA, the CDR3 is TGTGCCAGCAGTCCTACCCGACAGGGTTCCTACGAGCAGTACTTC.

Concerning this clonotype itself: As the CDR3 is not closed by the conserved phenylalanine or tryptophan, this likely results from a read error. No DNA is shown, since the ends of the CDR3 on it are uncertain; the CDR3 is the one TCRdb lists. The rearrangement uses TRBV15 and TRBJ2-6; the table gives TRBD1 as D, unverified against the DNA. Per the germline V gene, CDR1 is LNHNV and CDR2 is YYDKDF (reference sequence). The CDR3 is 9 amino acids long, termini counted. The chain's CDR3 is CATSRGIGI.

This clonotype has more than one count but fewer than ten. The rearrangement links TRBV27 to TRBJ1-1; a possible D gene is TRBD1 (5 bases). This CDR3 contains 12 residues. From germline, CDR1 is MNHEY and CDR2 SMNVEV (reference sequence). Trimming shortened V by 8 bases and J by 7 bases, and 14 bases separated the two germline ends. The CDR3 protein is CASGFGGVEAFF. In nucleotides, the CDR3 is TGTGCCAGCGGGTTCGGAGGGGTTGAAGCTTTCTTT.

The rearrangement joins TRBV7-3 to TRBJ2-2, with D possibly being TRBD1 or TRBD2 (5 bases each). The V end was cut by 5 bases, the J end by 6 bases, with 16 bases between. This CDR3 contains 15 residues. Germline values: CDR1 SGHTA, CDR2 FQGTGA. Written as DNA, the CDR3 is TGTGCCAGCAGCCCATACCGGGACCGACCCGGGGAGCTGTTTTTT. Protein product: CASSPYRDRPGELFF.

This chain uses TRBV10-2 with TRBJ2-5, with 9 bases lining up with TRBD1. CDR1 WSHSY and CDR2 SAAADI come from the germline V gene. CDR3 size: 17 residues. V dropped 2 bases and J dropped 4; count of bases not matched to a gene: 11. DNA of the CDR3: TGCGCCAGCAGTGAGCCGCCGGGACAGGGACGTCCAGAGACCCAGTACTTC. Translating it yields CASSEPPGQGRPETQYF.

This clonotype was recorded at least ten times. This chain connects TRBV30 to TRBJ1-2, with TRBD1 matching 7 bases. The CDR3 covers 14 residues. Germline-derived CDR1 and CDR2 are GTSNPN and SVGIG (reference sequence). The trim removed 0 bases at V and 7 bases at J, leaving 8 bases unmatched. Here the CDR3 reads CAWSVPDRQGGYTF. CDR3 bases: TGTGCCTGGAGTGTCCCGGACAGGCAGGGTGGCTACACCTTC.

CDR3 DNA sequence: TGTGCCAGCAGTGAATTTAGGGTGGAGCAGCCCCAGCATTTT. It translates to CASSEFRVEQPQHF. J is TRBJ1-5 and V is TRBV2; D not resolved. The V end was cut by 2 bases, the J end by 7 bases, with 12 bases between. This CDR3 has 14 amino acids. From germline, CDR1 is SNHLY and CDR2 FYNNEI.

This clonotype was detected many times. The chain recombines TRBV20-1 with TRBJ2-7; D remains ambiguous. The CDR3 is 16 residues long. Looked up from germline, CDR1 is DFQATT and CDR2 is SNEGSKA (reference sequence). V lost 0 bases, J lost 0 bases, and 15 bases lay in between. CDR3 nucleotides: TGCAGTGCTAGAGATCTGGGCGGCAGAAGCTCCTACGAGCAGTACTTC. Encoded protein: CSARDLGGRSSYEQYF.

This clonotype was found many times. CDR3 coding DNA: TGTGCCAGCAGTTGGGTTCCCTCGACTGAAGCTTTCTTT. It yields the protein CASSWVPSTEAFF. V gene TRBV27 combines with J gene TRBJ1-1, with D unresolved. CDR1 MNHEY and CDR2 SMNVEV come from the germline V gene (reference sequence). V lost 4 bases and J 5 bases, leaving 11 bases between the germline ends. The CDR3 contains 13 residues.

This clonotype was seen at least ten times. The rearrangement joins TRBV4-1 to TRBJ1-5; the D is unclear. V lost 1 base to trimming and J lost 5 bases, with 12 bases between them. The CDR3 has 15 residues. In germline, CDR1 is MGHRA, CDR2 YSYEKL. CDR3 sequence: CASSQARGDYQPQHF. The CDR3 DNA sequence: TGCGCCAGCAGCCAAGCCAGAGGAGACTATCAGCCCCAGCATTTT.

V usage is TRBV18 and J usage is TRBJ2-7, with D perhaps given as TRBD1 or TRBD2 (5 bases each). The CDR3 sequence is 12 residues long. Trimming cost V 1 base and J 5 bases, with 6 bases left between them. From germline, CDR1 is KGHSH and CDR2 LQKENI. The CDR3 is CASSPRDDEQYF. The CDR3 bases are TGTGCCAGCTCACCACGGGACGACGAGCAGTACTTC.

This clonotype showed up many times. The CDR3 sequence is CASSVGIAEASYEQYF. CDR3 in DNA: TGTGCCAGCAGCGTAGGGATAGCAGAAGCCTCCTACGAGCAGTACTTC. The chain recombines TRBV9 with TRBJ2-7; no reliable D call. The germline V and J ends were trimmed by 0 bases and 0 bases, with 13 bases remaining between them. CDR3 length: 16 residues. The germline CDR1 and CDR2 sequences are SGDLS and YYNGEE.

The chain couples TRBV11-3 to TRBJ1-3; D not certain. V was clipped by 5 bases and J by 0 bases, with 11 bases between them. Germline CDR1 SGHNT, CDR2 YENEEA. The CDR3 contains 15 residues. CDR3 loop: CASSTRTDSGNTIYF. DNA of the CDR3: TGTGCCAGCAGCACCCGGACGGACTCTGGAAACACCATATATTTT.

The chain recombines TRBV20-1 with TRBJ1-1, with D possibly being TRBD1 (5 bases). Trimming took 5 bases from V and 0 from J, leaving 13 bases between them. This CDR3 comprises 14 residues. CDR1 is DFQATT and CDR2 is SNEGSKA in the germline V gene (reference sequence). This CDR3 is CSAVGLGVNTEAFF. DNA of the CDR3: TGCAGTGCTGTGGGGTTGGGGGTGAACACTGAAGCTTTCTTT.

This clonotype appeared many times. This chain links TRBV20-1 with TRBJ2-7, with D hard to call. The CDR3 consists of 11 residues. CDR1 is DFQATT, CDR2 SNEGSKA, per germline (reference sequence). Deletions cut 6 bases from V and 5 bases from J, with 11 bases between. The CDR3 sequence is CSARPLDEQYF. CDR3 bases: TGCAGTGCGCGCCCGCTTGACGAGCAGTACTTC.

The chain recombines TRBV15 with TRBJ2-6; D possibly uses TRBD1 or TRBD2 (5 bases each). V was pared by 1 base and J by 0 bases, with 10 bases between. CDR3 size: 17 residues. In germline, CDR1 is LNHNV, CDR2 YYDKDF (reference sequence). The CDR3 reads CATSRGDGSSGANVLTF. For the CDR3, the DNA is TGTGCCACCAGCAGAGGGGACGGCAGCTCTGGGGCCAACGTCCTGACTTTC.

The CDR3 protein is CASRRGRSEKLFF. The CDR3 nucleotides are TGTGCCAGCAGGAGAGGGAGGAGTGAAAAACTGTTTTTT. The V call is TRBV3-1, the J call TRBJ1-4; D unclear. The V and J ends lost 6 bases and 7 bases respectively, with 12 bases between them. CDR1 and CDR2 (germline): LGHDT, YNNKEL (reference sequence). This CDR3 contains 13 residues. Filled out from reference TRBV3-1 and TRBJ1-4, the complete variable domain reads DTAVSQTPKYLVTQMGNDKSIKCEQNLGHDTMYWYKQDSKKFLKIMFSYNNKELIINETVPNRFSPKSPDKAHLNLHINSLELGDSAVYFCASRRGRSEKLFFGSGTQLSVL.

This clonotype came up many times. This chain links TRBV7-8 with TRBJ2-2; possibly TRBD1 for D (6 bases). Trimming removed 6 bases at V and 7 bases at J, with 12 bases between. CDR1 is SGHVS, CDR2 FQNEAQ, per germline. CDR3 size: 13 residues. The CDR3 DNA sequence: TGTGCCAGCAGGCTCAGGGGTGGCGGGGAGCTGTTTTTT. Protein: CASRLRGGGELFF.

This clonotype was counted many times. This chain uses TRBV5-5 with TRBJ2-7; D gene uncertain. This CDR3 comprises 13 residues. CDR1 and CDR2 (germline): SGHKS, YYEKEE (reference sequence). Trimming took 0 bases from V and 3 from J, leaving 7 bases between them. CDR3 nucleotides: TGTGCCAGCAGCTTGGACAGTCTCTACGAGCAGTACTTC. It encodes CASSLDSLYEQYF.

Many counts were recorded for this clonotype. The chain uses TRBV3-1 and TRBJ2-6; D gene uncertain. The germline gives CDR1 LGHDT, CDR2 YNNKEL (reference sequence). The CDR3 contains 16 residues. Deletions cut 2 bases from V and 0 bases from J, with 8 bases between. The CDR3 spells CASSQWASSGANVLTF. CDR3 in DNA: TGTGCCAGCAGCCAATGGGCGAGCTCTGGGGCCAACGTCCTGACTTTC.

The chain has TRBV9 and TRBJ2-5; a weak D match, TRBD2 (5 bases). V lost 0 bases to trimming and J lost 0 bases, with 9 bases between them. Germline CDR1 is SGDLS and CDR2 is YYNGEE. The CDR3 is 15 residues long. CDR3: CASSVGGGYQETQYF. CDR3 DNA: TGTGCCAGCAGCGTAGGAGGCGGGTACCAAGAGACCCAGTACTTC.

This clonotype appeared many times. V usage is TRBV12-3 or TRBV12-4 and J usage is TRBJ2-7, with 7 bases matching TRBD2. The V segment lost 0 bases and the J segment 4 bases; nucleotides outside the gene matches: 12. The CDR3 spans 17 residues. Here the CDR3 reads CASSLAGGGWGGYEQYF. CDR3 sequence (DNA): TGTGCCAGCAGTTTAGCGGGCGGGGGATGGGGAGGTTACGAGCAGTACTTC.

At least ten counts were recorded for this clonotype. One end of the junction does not line up with germline, which may come from a read error. The chain uses TRBV11-2 and TRBJ1-1; D remains unclear. The germline gives CDR1 SGHAT, CDR2 FQNNGV. The length of the CDR3 is 15 residues. In nucleotides, the CDR3 is TGTGCCAGCAGCCTAGACGGTAGCTGGGGTACTGAAGCTTTCTTT. Its translation: CASSLDGSWGTEAFF.

The genes are TRBV19 and TRBJ1-2; TRBD1 matches at 9 bases. This CDR3 spans 14 amino acids. CDR1 LNHDA and CDR2 SQIVND come from the germline V gene (reference sequence). J gave up 3 bases and V 7 bases, and 6 bases lay outside the gene matches. CDR3 DNA sequence: TGTGCCAGTACCCCGGGACAGGGAGACTATGGCTACACCTTC. It is translated as CASTPGQGDYGYTF.

The chain is built from TRBV7-2 and TRBJ1-2; 9 bases align to TRBD1. CDR3 length: 15 amino acids. J gave up 7 bases and V 2 bases, and 8 bases lay outside the gene matches. Germline V gives CDR1 SGHTA, CDR2 FQGNSA. DNA for the CDR3: TGTGCCAGCAGCTTAATCGGGACAGGGACCGGTGGCTACACCTTC. This sequence encodes CASSLIGTGTGGYTF.

The chain couples TRBV2 to TRBJ2-7; TRBD1 is a possible D gene (6 bases). Trimming left V 4 bases short and J 4 bases short, with 14 bases between. This CDR3 is built from 14 residues. Germline lookup yields CDR1 SNHLY and CDR2 FYNNEI. CDR3 nucleotides: TGTGCCAGCAGTGGAGGGGGAACAGTGTACGAGCAGTACTTC. Residues: CASSGGGTVYEQYF.

This clonotype was seen at least ten times. This chain uses TRBV11-2 with TRBJ1-6; D unclear. V lost 1 base, J lost 10 bases, and 23 bases lay in between. CDR1 is SGHAT and CDR2 is FQNNGV in the germline V gene. The CDR3 totals 18 residues. The CDR3 coding sequence is TGTGCCAGCAGCTTAGCATTTCCCGCGTCGAGGGTCCGATCACCCCTCCACTTT. Amino acid sequence: CASSLAFPASRVRSPLHF.